This T cell receptor beta chain originates from a study of early T cells in non-severe SARS-CoV-2 infection. Overall study context: With bulk RNA from unsorted whole blood as input, sequencing yielded unpaired chains. Notes on the study in general: VDJdb matching favored anti-spike CD8 responses, missing private and CD4 specificities.

The CDR3 loop spans 15 amino acids. Germline V gene sequence: CDR1 MNHEY, CDR2 SVGEGT. Trimming left V 7 bases short and J 2 bases short, with 15 bases between. This clonotype was counted a few times. Antigen unknown. Each single cDNA molecule received a unique molecular identifier. TCRdb redid the calling of the 5' RACE reads with MiXCR, one entry per CDR3 protein. Of 20,000 to 25,000 distinct CDR3 sequences in the sample, 4% are singletons; the top ten hold roughly 1.6%. The sequencing sample was made of whole blood. The receptor was isolated from an adult who was a healthcare worker with PCR-confirmed SARS-CoV-2 infection or an uninfected control (not recorded which). The rearrangement links TRBV6-2 or TRBV6-3 to TRBJ1-5; D not certain. For the CDR3, the DNA is TGTGCCAGCACGGGTTTAGGTGGCCGCAATCAGCCCCAGCATTTT. The encoded protein is CASTGLGGRNQPQHF.